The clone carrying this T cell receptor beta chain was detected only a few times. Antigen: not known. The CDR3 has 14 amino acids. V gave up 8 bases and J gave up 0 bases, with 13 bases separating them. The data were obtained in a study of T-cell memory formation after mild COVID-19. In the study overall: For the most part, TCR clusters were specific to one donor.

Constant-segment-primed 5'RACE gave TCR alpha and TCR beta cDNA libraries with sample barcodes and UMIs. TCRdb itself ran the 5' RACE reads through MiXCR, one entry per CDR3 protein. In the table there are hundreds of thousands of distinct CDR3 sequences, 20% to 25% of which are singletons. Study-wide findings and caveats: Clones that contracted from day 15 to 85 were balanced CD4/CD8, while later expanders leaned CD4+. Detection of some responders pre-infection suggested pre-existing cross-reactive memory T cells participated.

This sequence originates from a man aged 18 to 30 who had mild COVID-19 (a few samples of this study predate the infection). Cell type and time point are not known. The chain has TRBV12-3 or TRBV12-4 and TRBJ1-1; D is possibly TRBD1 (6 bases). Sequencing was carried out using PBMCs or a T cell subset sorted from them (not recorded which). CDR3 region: CASLRPGVNTEAFF. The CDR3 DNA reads TGTGCCAGCTTACGGCCAGGGGTGAACACTGAAGCTTTCTTT.